These T cell receptor beta chains were read from a single sample in a study of radiotherapy plus CTLA-4 blockade in lung cancer. The repertoire was sequenced with immunoSEQ multiplex PCR; TCRdb's copy has only in-frame clones and lacks some. The data hold about 28,000 clones, with around three quarters observed a single time. This material consisted of peripheral blood, taken from a patient treated with radiotherapy plus ipilimumab. The origin of the receptors is a human donor with non-small cell lung cancer that progressed on radiotherapy plus ipilimumab. CDR3s include the opening cysteine and the closing phenylalanine or tryptophan. The order of the fields is J gene, V gene, CDR3 length, clone size, D gene, CDR3 DNA, CDR3 protein. D genes are given only for firm matches. Rows give clone size only sometimes, using once, few, many, or a class for an expanded clone.

TRBJ2-3 | TRBV7-6 | 16 | . | TRBD2 | TGTGCCAGCAGCTCCTTTAGCGGGCCTAGCACAGATACGCAGTATTTT | CASSSFSGPSTDTQYF
TRBJ1-5 | TRBV15 | 15 | . | TRBD1 | TGTGCCACCAGCAGAGGGGGACAGTCAAATCAGCCCCAGCATTTT | CATSRGGQSNQPQHF
TRBJ2-5 | TRBV5-1 | 15 | few | . | TGCGCCAGCAGCACAGGGTCGCAGCCGGGAGAGACCCAGTACTTC | CASSTGSQPGETQYF
TRBJ1-6 | TRBV4-2 | 14 | . | . | TGTGCCAGCAGCGCAGGGATCTATAATTCACCCCTCCACTTT | CASSAGIYNSPLHF
TRBJ1-1 | TRBV14 | 14 | . | . | TGTGCCAGCAGCCCCGGGGGGAGGTTAACTGAAGCTTTCTTT | CASSPGGRLTEAFF
TRBJ2-3 | TRBV2 | 16 | . | TRBD2 | TGTGCCAGCAGTGGGGGCGCGGGAGGGCCGGCAGATACGCAGTATTTT | CASSGGAGGPADTQYF
TRBJ2-3 | TRBV28 | 15 | . | TRBD1 | TGTGCCAGCAGTTCCGGGACAGTTAGCACAGATACGCAGTATTTT | CASSSGTVSTDTQYF
TRBJ1-3 | TRBV9 | 15 | . | . | TGTGCCAGCAGCGTAGTGGCAGGGCCTGGAAACACCATATATTTT | CASSVVAGPGNTIYF
TRBJ2-3 | TRBV29-1 | 15 | . | . | TGCAGCGCCACCCCACTGGAGGGGACCACAGATACGCAGTATTTT | CSATPLEGTTDTQYF
TRBJ1-1 | TRBV4-3 | 14 | . | . | TGCGCCAGCAGCCAAGATCTAGAGGGCACTGAAGCTTTCTTT | CASSQDLEGTEAFF
TRBJ2-5 | TRBV28 | 15 | few | . | TGTGCCAGCAGTCCCCGCTTAGGGGCCCAAGAGACCCAGTACTTC | CASSPRLGAQETQYF
TRBJ2-3 | TRBV10-3 | 14 | . | . | TGTGCCATCAGTGAAATTGGGGGAACAGATACGCAGTATTTT | CAISEIGGTDTQYF
TRBJ2-2 | TRBV18 | 18 | . | TRBD1 | TGTGCCAGCTCACCACCGTTCACAGGGGGCGCGAACACCGGGGAGCTGTTTTTT | CASSPPFTGGANTGELFF
TRBJ2-7 | TRBV10-3 | 15 | . | TRBD1 | TGTGCCATCAGTGGGGAGGACAGGGGCTCCTACGAGCAGTACTTC | CAISGEDRGSYEQYF
TRBJ1-2 | TRBV5-1 | 17 | . | . | TGCGCCAGCAGCCCGAGCCCTCAAGGACTCTCGGAGGGGGGCTACACCTTC | CASSPSPQGLSEGGYTF
TRBJ1-1 | TRBV6-6 | 15 | . | . | TGTGCCAGCAGTTACTCGATCGAGACAATCGCTGAAGCTTTCTTT | CASSYSIETIAEAFF
TRBJ1-2 | TRBV6-1 | 16 | few | . | TGTGCCAGCAGTGAACGGGGGACTCCGGTTGGGTATGGCTACACCTTC | CASSERGTPVGYGYTF
TRBJ2-7 | TRBV14 | 12 | . | . | TGTGCCAGCAGCCAGGGAAGACTTGAGCAGTACTTC | CASSQGRLEQYF
TRBJ1-4 | TRBV9 | 14 | . | . | TGTGCCAGCAGCGTGACAGGCACTAACGAAAAACTGTTTTTT | CASSVTGTNEKLFF
TRBJ1-1 | TRBV19 | 11 | . | . | TGTGCCAGTAGTATAGCCCAACAGGCCCGTTTT | CASSIAQQARF
TRBJ2-2 | TRBV7-9 | 15 | . | TRBD1 | TGTGCCAGCAGCCCCGGACAGGGGGCGACCGGGGAGCTGTTTTTT | CASSPGQGATGELFF
TRBJ1-3 | TRBV9 | 15 | . | . | TGTGCCAGCAGCGCCGGGATGAGCTCTGGAAACACCATATATTTT | CASSAGMSSGNTIYF
TRBJ2-1 | TRBV7-9 | 13 | . | TRBD1 | TGTGCCATACCGGGACAGAACTACAATGAGCAGTTCTTC | CAIPGQNYNEQFF
TRBJ2-3 | TRBV28 | 14 | . | TRBD2 | TGTGCCAGCACCGGGACTAGCGGTACAGATACGCAGTATTTT | CASTGTSGTDTQYF
TRBJ2-2 | TRBV15 | 16 | . | . | TGTGCCACCAGCAGAGATCTCCAGAGGGTCCCCGGGGAGCTGTTTTTT | CATSRDLQRVPGELFF
TRBJ2-7 | TRBV7-6 | 15 | . | TRBD1 | TGTGCCAGCAGCTTCAGACAGGGGAGCTCCTACGAGCAGTACTTC | CASSFRQGSSYEQYF
TRBJ2-7 | TRBV30 | 18 | few | TRBD2 | TGTGCCTGGACCGGGACTAGCGGGGGGCTAAGGTACTCCTACGAGCAGTACTTC | CAWTGTSGGLRYSYEQYF
TRBJ1-1 | TRBV6-5 | 13 | . | TRBD1 | TGTGCCAGCAGTTCGGACAGGGGTGGTGAAGCTTTCTTT | CASSSDRGGEAFF
TRBJ1-4 | TRBV6-5 | 14 | . | . | TGTGCCAGCAGTTTCCCGACAGTGGGGGAAAAACTGTTTTTT | CASSFPTVGEKLFF
TRBJ1-1 | TRBV14 | 11 | once | . | TGTGCCAGCAGCCAGGGGGGAGGCACTTTCTTT | CASSQGGGTFF
TRBJ2-2 | TRBV7-9 | 15 | . | . | TGTGCCAGCAGCTCCCCGAGGGACTACACCGGGGAGCTGTTTTTT | CASSSPRDYTGELFF
TRBJ1-3 | TRBV6-1 | 16 | few | . | TGTGCCAGCAGTGAATCTGGACTGAACTCTGGAAACACCATATATTTT | CASSESGLNSGNTIYF